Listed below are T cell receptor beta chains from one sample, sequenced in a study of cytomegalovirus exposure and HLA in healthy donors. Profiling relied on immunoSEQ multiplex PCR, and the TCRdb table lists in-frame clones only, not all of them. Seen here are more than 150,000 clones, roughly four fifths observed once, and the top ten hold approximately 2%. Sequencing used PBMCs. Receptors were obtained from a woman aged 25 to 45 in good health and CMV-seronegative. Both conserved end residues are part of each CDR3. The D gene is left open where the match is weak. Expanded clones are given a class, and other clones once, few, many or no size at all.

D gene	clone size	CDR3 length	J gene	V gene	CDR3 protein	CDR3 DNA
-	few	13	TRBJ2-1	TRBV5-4	CASSLGEINEQFF	TGTGCCAGCAGCTTGGGGGAGATCAATGAGCAGTTCTTC
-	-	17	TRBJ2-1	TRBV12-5	CASVFPKGSDFYNEQFF	TGTGCTAGTGTGTTCCCCAAGGGGTCGGATTTTTACAATGAGCAGTTCTTC
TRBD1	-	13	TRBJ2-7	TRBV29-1	CSVVWTGDHEQYF	TGCAGCGTTGTATGGACAGGGGACCACGAGCAGTACTTC
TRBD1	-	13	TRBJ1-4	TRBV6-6	CASRDRVNEKLFF	TGTGCCAGCAGGGACAGGGTCAATGAAAAACTGTTTTTT
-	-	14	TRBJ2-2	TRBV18	CASSPEGGTGELFF	TGTGCCAGCTCACCGGAAGGGGGTACCGGGGAGCTGTTTTTT
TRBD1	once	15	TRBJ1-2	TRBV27	CASSLTGEHNYGYTF	TGTGCCAGCAGTTTGACAGGGGAGCATAACTATGGCTACACCTTC
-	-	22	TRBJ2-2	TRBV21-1	CASSKRSGLAGGPRENTGELFF	TGTGCCAGCAGCAAACGTTCGGGACTAGCGGGAGGGCCCCGAGAGAACACCGGGGAGCTGTTTTTT
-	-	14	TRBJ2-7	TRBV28	CASSFRSGRYEQYF	TGTGCCAGCAGTTTTCGTTCAGGGCGGTACGAGCAGTACTTC
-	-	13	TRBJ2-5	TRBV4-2	CASSQGREETQYF	TGTGCCAGCAGCCAAGGGAGGGAAGAGACCCAGTACTTC
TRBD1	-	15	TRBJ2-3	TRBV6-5	CASNRQGAPADTQYF	TGTGCCAGCAACCGACAGGGGGCCCCCGCAGATACGCAGTATTTT
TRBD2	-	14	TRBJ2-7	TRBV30	CAWRLAERSYEQYF	TGTGCCTGGAGACTAGCGGAGCGGTCCTACGAGCAGTACTTC
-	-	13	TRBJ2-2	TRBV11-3	CASSPRGTGELFF	TGTGCCAGCAGCCCCCGGGGAACCGGGGAGCTGTTTTTT
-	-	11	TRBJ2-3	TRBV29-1	CSVGGLDTQYF	TGCAGCGTTGGGGGACTAGATACGCAGTATTTT
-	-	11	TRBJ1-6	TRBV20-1	CSASLGQGLHF	TGCAGTGCTAGTTTGGGGCAGGGCCTCCACTTT
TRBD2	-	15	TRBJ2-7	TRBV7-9	CASSLSTGGTYEQYF	TGTGCCAGCAGCTTATCCACGGGAGGCACCTACGAGCAGTACTTC
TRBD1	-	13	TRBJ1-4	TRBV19	CASSRGQVEKLFF	TGTGCCAGTAGTCGCGGACAGGTTGAAAAACTGTTTTTT
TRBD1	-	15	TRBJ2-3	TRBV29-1	CSVDRGQGAGDTQYF	TGCAGCGTTGATCGGGGACAGGGGGCGGGAGATACGCAGTATTTT
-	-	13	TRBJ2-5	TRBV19	CASSIDSQETQYF	TGTGCCAGTAGTATAGACAGCCAAGAGACCCAGTACTTC
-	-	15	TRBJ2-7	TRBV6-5	CASSYSGNQGYEQYF	TGTGCCAGCAGTTACTCAGGAAACCAGGGCTACGAGCAGTACTTC